These 25 T cell receptor beta chains share one sample of origin, sequenced in a study of CD4 T cells in relation to SARS-CoV-2 and coronaviruses. The unexposed donors gave CD4+ T cells in about 2011-2018, prior to COVID-19. Method: immunoSEQ multiplex PCR; TCRdb's copy keeps in-frame clones and lacks some. The sample lists around 70,000 clones; about nine tenths were seen once. Sequencing input: memory CD4+ T cells from PBMCs. The origin of the receptors is a human donor in good health.

J is TRBJ2-5 and V is TRBV11-3; D perhaps matches TRBD2 (5 bases). V dropped 5 bases and J dropped 3 bases, with 13 bases sitting between them. Germline loops: CDR1 SGHNT, CDR2 YENEEA. This CDR3 is built from 14 residues. CDR3 sequence reads: CASSRTWAEETQYF. For the CDR3, the DNA is TGTGCCAGCAGCCGGACTTGGGCAGAAGAGACCCAGTACTTC.

The chain is built from TRBV7-9 and TRBJ2-7, with 7 bases fitting TRBD2. The CDR3 runs 13 residues. Losses at the gene ends were 3 bases for V and 3 bases for J; bases not matched to a gene: 2. From germline, CDR1 is SEHNR and CDR2 FQNEAQ (reference sequence). Written as DNA, the CDR3 is TGTGCCAGCAGCTTTCCTAGCGGCTACGAGCAGTACTTC. As protein: CASSFPSGYEQYF.

The chain recombines TRBV2 with TRBJ1-1, with a tentative D call TRBD1 (5 bases). CDR1 SNHLY and CDR2 FYNNEI come from the germline V gene. The CDR3 runs 12 residues. V was trimmed by 4 bases and J by 6 bases, leaving 9 bases between them. The DNA for the CDR3 is TGTGCCAGCAGTGTGTTAGGGGCTGAAGCTTTCTTT. Translating it yields CASSVLGAEAFF.

This clone has only one observation. The gene calls are TRBV6-1 and TRBJ2-1; 8 positions match TRBD2. Germline CDR1 and CDR2: MNHNS and SASEGT. The CDR3 is 18 residues long. V lost 4 bases, J lost 3 bases, and 14 bases stayed unmatched. The CDR3: CASSAALTSGSIYNEQFF. The CDR3 DNA follows: TGTGCCAGCAGTGCTGCCCTTACCAGCGGGAGTATCTACAATGAGCAGTTCTTC.

This chain joins TRBV5-1 and TRBJ2-5, with TRBD1 matching 7 bases. The germline V gene encodes CDR1 SGHRS and CDR2 YFSETQ. The CDR3 totals 16 residues. V lost 5 bases, J lost 0 bases, and 10 bases stayed unmatched. The CDR3 loop reads CASRTGTARYQETQYF. As DNA, the CDR3 is TGCGCCAGCAGAACAGGGACAGCCAGGTACCAAGAGACCCAGTACTTC.

This sequence joins TRBV3-1 (or the pseudogene TRBV3-2) and TRBJ2-1, with no clear D. Trimming removed 3 bases from V and 0 bases from J, with 12 bases in between. The germline gives CDR1 LGHDT, CDR2 YNNKEL (reference sequence). The CDR3 covers 16 residues. CDR3 bases: TGTGCCAGCAGCCAGGTTCGGTTAAGCTCCTACAATGAGCAGTTCTTC. Its protein product is CASSQVRLSSYNEQFF.

V and J are TRBV6-2 or TRBV6-3 and TRBJ2-7; 9 nucleotides match TRBD1. Trimming took 6 bases from V and 4 from J; bases not matched to a gene: 4. The CDR3 is made up of 13 amino acids. Germline V gene data show CDR1 as MNHEY and CDR2 as SVGEGT. The DNA for the CDR3 is TGTGCCAGCAGCCGGACAGGGGAGTACGAGCAGTACTTC. It specifies CASSRTGEYEQYF.

V and J are TRBV7-3 and TRBJ2-5; D remains ambiguous. Germline V CDR1 and CDR2: SGHTA, FQGTGA. This CDR3 has 13 amino acids. Deletions cut 3 bases from V and 0 bases from J, with 5 bases between. CDR3: CASSLQDQETQYF. As DNA, the CDR3 is TGTGCCAGCAGCTTGCAGGACCAAGAGACCCAGTACTTC.

The chain employs TRBV5-1 and TRBJ2-6; D remains ambiguous. CDR1 is SGHRS and CDR2 is YFSETQ in the germline V gene. V dropped 3 bases and J dropped 0 bases, with 16 bases sitting between them. The CDR3 has 18 amino acids. The CDR3 sequence is CASSSAPLSDSGANVLTF. CDR3 bases: TGCGCCAGCAGCTCCGCTCCTCTTTCGGACTCTGGGGCCAACGTCCTGACTTTC.

The chain recombines TRBV5-5 with TRBJ1-3; unclear D gene. The CDR3 is 15 residues long. Trimming pared 1 base from V and 4 bases from J, leaving 12 bases between. The germline gives CDR1 SGHKS, CDR2 YYEKEE (reference sequence). Written as DNA, the CDR3 is TGTGCCAGCAGCTTGAGGGTGATTAGGGGAAACACCATATATTTT. It encodes CASSLRVIRGNTIYF.

The chain combines TRBV19 with TRBJ2-5, with D perhaps TRBD1 (7 bases). V was pared by 6 bases and J by 3 bases, with 11 bases between. The V gene's germline CDR1 is LNHDA and CDR2 SQIVND (reference sequence). The CDR3 covers 13 residues. The CDR3 here is CASRGGQEETQYF. The CDR3 region has the DNA TGTGCCAGTAGGGGAGGACAGGAAGAGACCCAGTACTTC.

The V call is TRBV28, the J call TRBJ1-6; D is unresolved. Between the trimmed V and J ends, which lost 5 bases and 8 bases, there was a span of 10 bases. Germline assignment: CDR1 MDHEN and CDR2 SYDVKM. This CDR3 region has 13 residues. This CDR3 is CASSTDGYSPLHF. The CDR3 DNA follows: TGTGCCAGCAGTACGGACGGATATTCACCCCTCCACTTT.

J is TRBJ2-3 and V is TRBV19, with 12 bases lining up with TRBD2. Germline V gene lookup returns CDR1 LNHDA and CDR2 SQIVND (reference sequence). J lost 5 bases, V lost 5 bases, and 11 bases had no gene match. The CDR3 covers 17 residues. In DNA, the CDR3 is TGTGCCAGTAGTTTCAGACTAGCGGGAGAACTCGGAGATACGCAGTATTTT. Protein product: CASSFRLAGELGDTQYF.

The chain joins TRBV10-3 to TRBJ2-1; 8 bases match TRBD1. Per the germline V gene, CDR1 is ENHRY and CDR2 is SYGVKD. CDR3 size: 17 residues. The V segment lost 4 bases and the J segment 8 bases; nucleotides outside the gene matches: 16. The CDR3: CAISARTTGGLSDEQFF. The CDR3, as DNA: TGTGCCATCAGTGCCAGAACCACAGGGGGATTGTCCGATGAGCAGTTCTTC.

The chain is built from TRBV10-1 and TRBJ2-5, with 8 bases lining up with TRBD2. The CDR3 consists of 14 residues. After removal of 3 bases from V and 1 base from J, the junction contained 1 base not matched to a gene. Per the germline V gene, CDR1 is WNHNN and CDR2 is SYGVQD (reference sequence). In DNA, the CDR3 is TGCGCCAGCAGTGACCGGGGGGGCCAAGAGACCCAGTACTTC. Amino acid sequence: CASSDRGGQETQYF.

This sequence joins TRBV11-3 and TRBJ2-2; tentative D call: TRBD1 (6 bases). Germline V lookup: CDR1 SGHNT, CDR2 YENEEA. CDR3 length equals 15 residues. Between the trimmed V and J ends, which lost 5 bases and 1 base, there was a span of 11 bases. The DNA for the CDR3 is TGTGCCAGCAGCCGTGGACAGATGAACACCGGGGAGCTGTTTTTT. It translates to CASSRGQMNTGELFF.

The chain employs TRBV10-3 and TRBJ2-7; unclear D gene. CDR3 length equals 16 residues. V lost 0 bases to trimming and J lost 0 bases, with 12 bases between them. Germline CDR1 and CDR2: ENHRY and SYGVKD. This CDR3 reads CAISESATRNSYEQYF. The CDR3 DNA reads TGTGCCATCAGTGAGTCTGCAACCCGTAACTCCTACGAGCAGTACTTC.

This sequence joins TRBV19 and TRBJ1-1; 9 bases match TRBD1. Germline loops: CDR1 LNHDA, CDR2 SQIVND (reference sequence). Losses at the gene ends were 7 bases for V and 5 bases for J; bases not matched to a gene: 8. The CDR3 sequence is 14 residues long. This CDR3 reads CASTTGGGGTEAFF. The CDR3 DNA reads as TGTGCCAGTACAACAGGGGGCGGTGGAACTGAAGCTTTCTTT.

The rearrangement links TRBV9 to TRBJ2-2; D remains ambiguous. Trimming pared 3 bases from V and 6 bases from J, leaving 12 bases between. Germline V gene sequence: CDR1 SGDLS, CDR2 YYNGEE. The CDR3 has 14 residues. CDR3 DNA sequence: TGTGCCAGCAGCGGAGACGTAAACTCCGGGGAGCTGTTTTTT. Protein: CASSGDVNSGELFF. Supplemented by reference TRBV9 and TRBJ2-2, the full variable domain reads DSGVTQTPKHLITATGQRVTLRCSPRSGDLSVYWYQQSLDQGLQFLIQYYNGEERAKGNILERFSAQQFPDLHSELNLSSLELGDSALYFCASSGDVNSGELFFGEGSRLTVL.

The rearrangement uses TRBV5-1 and TRBJ1-4; D is perhaps TRBD1 (6 bases). The V gene's germline CDR1 is SGHRS and CDR2 YFSETQ. Between the trimmed V and J ends, which lost 0 bases and 1 base, there was a span of 10 bases. There are 16 residues in the CDR3. The CDR3 spells CASSLAGQKTNEKLFF. Written as DNA, the CDR3 is TGCGCCAGCAGCTTGGCCGGACAGAAAACTAATGAAAAACTGTTTTTT. Supplemented by reference TRBV5-1 and TRBJ1-4, the full variable domain reads KAGVTQTPRYLIKTRGQQVTLSCSPISGHRSVSWYQQTPGQGLQFLFEYFSETQRNKGNFPGRFSGRQFSNSRSEMNVSTLELGDSALYLCASSLAGQKTNEKLFFGSGTQLSVL.

This clone was observed a single time. This chain uses TRBV21-1 with TRBJ1-1. TRBV21-1 is designated a pseudogene. This CDR3 contains 16 residues. The CDR3 region is CASSKDAGSGDTEAFF. DNA of the CDR3: TGTGCCAGCAGCAAAGACGCTGGGAGCGGAGACACTGAAGCTTTCTTT.

V and J are TRBV5-4 and TRBJ1-1; a possible D gene is TRBD1 (6 bases). The CDR3 spans 16 residues. V gave up 0 bases and J gave up 3 bases, with 15 bases separating them. Germline CDR1 reads SGHNT; CDR2 reads YYREEE (reference sequence). CDR3 nucleotide sequence: TGTGCCAGCAGCTTGGGATTGGGGGGCTCCTACACTGAAGCTTTCTTT. It yields the protein CASSLGLGGSYTEAFF.

The rearrangement uses TRBV7-9 and TRBJ1-1; 12 nucleotides align to TRBD1. Germline CDR1 is SEHNR and CDR2 is FQNEAQ (reference sequence). J lost 9 bases, V lost 8 bases, and 7 bases had no gene match. The CDR3 runs to 13 residues. The CDR3 sequence: CASGGDRGRKAFF. CDR3 nucleotides: TGTGCCAGCGGGGGGGACAGGGGGCGAAAAGCTTTCTTT. The full variable domain, in which reference TRBV7-9 and TRBJ1-1 provide the parts outside the CDR3, is DTGVSQNPRHKITKRGQNVTFRCDPISEHNRLYWYRQTLGQGPEFLTYFQNEAQLEKSRLLSDRFSAERPKGSFSTLEIQRTEQGDSAMYLCASGGDRGRKAFFGQGTRLTVV.

The sample holds a few counts of this clone. This rearrangement joins TRBV6-5 to TRBJ1-1; D uncertain. CDR1 and CDR2 from the germline V gene are MNHEY and SVGAGI. V gave up 8 bases and J gave up 5 bases, with 9 bases separating them. The CDR3 runs to 11 residues. The CDR3 is CASLRETEAFF. DNA for the CDR3: TGTGCCAGCCTTCGTGAGACTGAAGCTTTCTTT.

In nucleotides, the CDR3 is TGTGCCAGCAGCCCTACCGGGACAGTGTACAATGAGCAGTTCTTC. This translates into CASSPTGTVYNEQFF. The chain is built from TRBV14 and TRBJ2-1, with 7 bases fitting TRBD1. CDR1 and CDR2 from the germline V gene are SGHDN and FVKESK. CDR3 length: 15 amino acids. V was clipped by 4 bases and J by 4 bases; unmatched bases: 7. Together with reference TRBV14 and TRBJ2-1, the CDR3 gives the full variable domain: EAGVTQFPSHSVIEKGQTVTLRCDPISGHDNLYWYRRVMGKEIKFLLHFVKESKQDESGMPNNRFLAERTGGTYSTLKVQPAELEDSGVYFCASSPTGTVYNEQFFGPGTRLTVL.